This entry lists 21 T cell receptor beta chains sequenced from one sample in a study of T cell changes during pregnancy in multiple sclerosis. Using immunoSEQ multiplex PCR, the repertoire was profiled, and TCRdb retains in-frame clones only, with some absent. The table has around 100,000 clones, 80% to 95% seen once. Here the sequenced sample was peripheral blood, taken after pregnancy. Receptor source: a female donor with multiple sclerosis, enrolled in a pregnancy study.

Note on this clone: The junction does not match germline at one end; this may be a read error. The rearrangement uses TRBV7-7 and TRBJ2-4; 9 bases map to TRBD2. In germline, CDR1 is SSHAT, CDR2 FNYEAQ (reference sequence). CDR3 length equals 13 residues. For the CDR3, the DNA is TGTGCTAGCAGCCAGGGACTAGCTGACATTCAGTACTTC. It codes for CASSQGLADIQYF. Complete variable domain (other parts from reference TRBV7-7 and TRBJ2-4): GAGVSQSPRYKVTKRGQDVTLRCDPISSHATLYWYQQALGQGPEFLTYFNYEAQPDKSGLPSDRFSAERPEGSISTLTIQRTEQRDSAMYRCASSQGLADIQYFGAGTRLSVL.

The chain uses TRBV9 and TRBJ2-5; 11 bases are a match to TRBD1. Germline assignment: CDR1 SGDLS and CDR2 YYNGEE. The CDR3 spans 14 residues. The J segment lost 5 bases and the V segment lost 2 bases, leaving 2 bases of the junction unmatched. Written as DNA, the CDR3 is TGTGCCAGCAGCGTCCGGGACAGGGGGGAGACCCAGTACTTC. The encoded protein is CASSVRDRGETQYF.

V is TRBV2 and J is TRBJ1-4; 8 positions agree with TRBD1. V lost 5 bases, J lost 0 bases, and 8 bases stayed unmatched. There are 17 residues in the CDR3. The germline gives CDR1 SNHLY, CDR2 FYNNEI. The CDR3 sequence is CASSRTGRQATNEKLFF. Written as DNA, the CDR3 is TGTGCCAGCAGTAGGACAGGGCGCCAGGCAACTAATGAAAAACTGTTTTTT.

The chain couples TRBV6-5 to TRBJ2-5; 7 bases align to TRBD2. The CDR3 covers 16 residues. Per the germline V gene, CDR1 is MNHEY and CDR2 is SVGAGI. The junction had 11 bases not matched to a gene; V was cut back by 2 bases and J by 5 bases. CDR3 DNA: TGTGCCAGCAGTTACACCCTTGGGGCGGGAGAGGAGACCCAGTACTTC. Protein: CASSYTLGAGEETQYF.

V usage is TRBV20-1 and J usage is TRBJ1-4; D remains unclear. The CDR3 is 10 amino acids. The V end lost 6 bases, the J end lost 7 bases, and 6 bases lay between the germline ends. The germline CDR1 and CDR2 sequences are DFQATT and SNEGSKA (reference sequence). DNA for the CDR3: TGCAGTGCGCGGGCTGAAAAACTGTTTTTT. Amino acids: CSARAEKLFF.

This chain joins TRBV9 and TRBJ1-2, with 12 bases identical to TRBD1. V lost 3 bases and J lost 8; bases outside the gene matches: 5. CDR3 length equals 14 residues. In germline, CDR1 is SGDLS, CDR2 YYNGEE. The CDR3 DNA is TGTGCCAGCAGCGGGGGACAGGGGGCGAGGGGCTACACCTTC. Translating gives CASSGGQGARGYTF.

The chain carries TRBV27 and TRBJ2-1; D gene unclear. The V end lost 2 bases, the J end lost 0 bases, and 11 bases lay between the germline ends. CDR3 size: 16 residues. Germline CDR1 MNHEY, CDR2 SMNVEV (reference sequence). The CDR3 bases are TGTGCCAGCAGTTTAAGAAGATCTAGCTCCTACAATGAGCAGTTCTTC. It codes for CASSLRRSSSYNEQFF.

The table lists this clone with a count of one. The rearrangement links TRBV27 to TRBJ2-7, with TRBD1 as a possible D gene (5 bases). From germline, CDR1 is MNHEY and CDR2 SMNVEV (reference sequence). Trimming left V 3 bases short and J 0 bases short, with 15 bases between. The CDR3 runs to 16 residues. CDR3 in amino acids: CASSFRATEISYEQYF. CDR3 nucleotide sequence: TGTGCCAGCAGTTTCCGCGCGACAGAGATCTCCTACGAGCAGTACTTC.

The V call is TRBV5-1, the J call TRBJ2-7; 7 bases align to TRBD1. Trimming removed 4 bases from V and 6 bases from J; junction bases left unmatched: 4. There are 12 residues in the CDR3. Germline loops: CDR1 SGHRS, CDR2 YFSETQ. CDR3 region: CASSGNRGEQYF. In DNA, the CDR3 is TGCGCCAGCAGCGGTAACAGGGGCGAGCAGTACTTC.

This sequence joins TRBV6-4 and TRBJ2-1, with 7 positions matching TRBD2. Germline values: CDR1 MRHNA, CDR2 SNTAGT. The CDR3 loop spans 14 amino acids. Trimming at V came to 3 bases and at J to 8 bases, leaving 7 bases not matched to a gene. In DNA, the CDR3 is TGTGCCAGCAGTGAAGGACTAGATTCCCATGAGCAGTTCTTC. Protein sequence: CASSEGLDSHEQFF.

This chain links TRBV5-1 with TRBJ2-5; 9 bases align to TRBD1. V shed 3 bases and J 4 bases; nucleotides not matched to a gene: 7. Germline assignment: CDR1 SGHRS and CDR2 YFSETQ. The CDR3 has 15 amino acids. CDR3 sequence (DNA): TGCGCCAGCAGCTGGATGGGACAGGGCCGAGAGACCCAGTACTTC. It encodes CASSWMGQGRETQYF.

This rearrangement joins TRBV19 to TRBJ1-5, with 7 nucleotides matching TRBD1. The CDR3 is 15 amino acids. J was trimmed by 2 bases and V by 1 base; bases with no gene match: 2. Germline V gene sequence: CDR1 LNHDA, CDR2 SQIVND (reference sequence). The CDR3 sequence: CASSIGDRGNQPQHF. The DNA of the CDR3 is TGTGCCAGTAGTATAGGAGACAGGGGCAATCAGCCCCAGCATTTT.

V and J are TRBV7-9 and TRBJ1-4; TRBD1 might be the D (6 bases). V shed 2 bases and J shed 3 bases, with 7 bases lying between them. The CDR3 covers 14 residues. Germline CDR1 is SEHNR and CDR2 is FQNEAQ (reference sequence). CDR3 bases: TGTGCCAGCAGCTTACGGACAGCTAATGAAAAACTGTTTTTT. Amino acids: CASSLRTANEKLFF.

This chain connects TRBV18 to TRBJ2-7; 7 bases map to TRBD1. J gave up 6 bases and V 2 bases, and 4 bases lay outside the gene matches. Germline CDR1 is KGHSH and CDR2 is LQKENI. This CDR3 contains 13 residues. CDR3 nucleotides: TGTGCCAGCTCACCAGGACAGGCATTCGAGCAGTACTTC. As protein: CASSPGQAFEQYF.

This clone has only one observation. This rearrangement joins TRBV5-4 to TRBJ2-1; 10 bases fit TRBD1. This CDR3 is 15 amino acids long. Germline values: CDR1 SGHNT, CDR2 YYREEE (reference sequence). V lost 4 bases, J lost 2 bases, and 3 bases stayed unmatched. The CDR3, as DNA: TGTGCCAGCAGCCCGACAGGGGGCACCTACAATGAGCAGTTCTTC. Residues: CASSPTGGTYNEQFF.

The V call is TRBV2, the J call TRBJ1-4, with a possible D match to TRBD1 (6 bases). Germline V gives CDR1 SNHLY, CDR2 FYNNEI. This CDR3 region has 17 residues. V lost 3 bases, J lost 0 bases, and 14 bases lay in between. CDR3 protein: CASSEAQGIATNEKLFF. CDR3 in DNA: TGTGCCAGCAGTGAGGCACAGGGAATAGCAACTAATGAAAAACTGTTTTTT.

The chain couples TRBV27 to TRBJ2-7; 8 bases are a match to TRBD1. Trimming took 4 bases from V and 1 from J; bases not matched to a gene: 9. CDR1 and CDR2 from the germline V gene are MNHEY and SMNVEV (reference sequence). The CDR3 runs to 16 residues. The chain's CDR3 is CASSYAWTGKSYEQYF. In DNA form, the CDR3 reads TGTGCCAGCAGTTACGCCTGGACAGGGAAGTCCTACGAGCAGTACTTC.

This chain joins TRBV29-1 and TRBJ1-1, with D possibly TRBD1 on 5 matching bases. The CDR3 totals 13 residues. V lost 7 bases, J lost 0 bases, and 12 bases lay in between. CDR1 SQVTM and CDR2 ANQGSEA come from the germline V gene. In DNA, the CDR3 is TGCAGCGGCCGACAGCCTATGAACACTGAAGCTTTCTTT. Amino acid sequence: CSGRQPMNTEAFF.

J is TRBJ2-7 and V is TRBV19; 12 positions match TRBD2. CDR3 length equals 15 residues. Trimming cost V 5 bases and J 3 bases; bases outside gene matches: 5. Germline CDR1 reads LNHDA; CDR2 reads SQIVND (reference sequence). The CDR3 DNA reads TGTGCCAGTAGTTCCGGACTAGCGGGATTCTACGAGCAGTACTTC. Translation: CASSSGLAGFYEQYF.

V and J are TRBV10-3 and TRBJ2-7; TRBD1 might be the D (6 bases). There are 15 residues in the CDR3. The germline V and J ends were trimmed by 4 bases and 7 bases, with 20 bases remaining between them. The germline V gene encodes CDR1 ENHRY and CDR2 SYGVKD. CDR3 in amino acids: CAISGTGRIPGEQYF. CDR3 sequence (DNA): TGTGCCATCAGTGGAACAGGGCGTATCCCGGGGGAGCAGTACTTC.

The rearrangement links TRBV7-9 to TRBJ2-3; perhaps TRBD2 as D (5 bases). Between the trimmed V and J ends, which lost 3 bases and 2 bases, there was a span of 12 bases. Germline V gene sequence: CDR1 SEHNR, CDR2 FQNEAQ (reference sequence). The CDR3 length is 15 residues. CDR3 loop: CASSLARADTDTQYF. The CDR3 nucleotides are TGTGCCAGCAGCTTGGCGCGGGCCGACACAGATACGCAGTATTTT.